The 22 T cell receptor beta chains below all came from one sample that was sequenced in a study of blood T cell repertoires in COVID-19. Sequenced by immunoSEQ multiplex PCR; TCRdb stores in-frame clones only, minus some. Among 250,000 or so clones, 80% to 90% were seen once, and the ten largest hold about 4%. Sequencing was performed on PBMCs or T cells enriched from blood (not recorded which). The receptors here all came from a woman aged 30 to 39 with acute COVID-19.

This chain uses TRBV7-9 with TRBJ2-1; TRBD2 aligns across 10 bases. V shed 5 bases and J 7 bases; nucleotides not matched to a gene: 8. CDR1 SEHNR and CDR2 FQNEAQ come from the germline V gene (reference sequence). The CDR3 covers 15 residues. The CDR3 sequence is CASSPSGRAGNEQFF. CDR3 nucleotides: TGTGCCAGCAGCCCCAGCGGGAGGGCCGGGAATGAGCAGTTCTTC. Looking up the rest from reference TRBV7-9 and TRBJ2-1 gives the full variable domain: DTGVSQNPRHKITKRGQNVTFRCDPISEHNRLYWYRQTLGQGPEFLTYFQNEAQLEKSRLLSDRFSAERPKGSFSTLEIQRTEQGDSAMYLCASSPSGRAGNEQFFGPGTRLTVL.

The chain carries TRBV6-4 and TRBJ1-2; perhaps TRBD1 as D (5 bases). Trimming took off 0 bases at V and 3 bases at J, with 14 bases between the two ends. This CDR3 comprises 16 residues. The germline V gene has CDR1 MRHNA and CDR2 SNTAGT. CDR3: CASSDSGHPPHYGYTF. The DNA for the CDR3 is TGTGCCAGCAGTGACTCCGGACACCCACCTCACTATGGCTACACCTTC.

The chain employs TRBV6-5 and TRBJ1-1, with 9 bases aligning to TRBD1. Per the germline V gene, CDR1 is MNHEY and CDR2 is SVGAGI. V shed 6 bases, J shed 5 bases, and the junction held 7 bases outside the gene matches. This CDR3 is 14 amino acids long. The chain's CDR3 is CASSSPGQGTEAFF. The CDR3 DNA follows: TGTGCCAGCAGCTCACCGGGACAGGGTACTGAAGCTTTCTTT.

This clone was counted between two and nine times. This chain connects TRBV2 to TRBJ2-7; D gene unclear. The CDR3 covers 12 residues. V was shortened by 7 bases and J by 2 bases, with 9 bases between the two germline ends. Germline assignment: CDR1 SNHLY and CDR2 FYNNEI. CDR3 coding DNA: TGTGCCAGCACTCTAAATACCTACGAGCAGTACTTC. The encoded protein is CASTLNTYEQYF.

The chain is built from TRBV28 and TRBJ1-5; 9 nucleotides line up with TRBD1. The CDR3 consists of 14 residues. V was pared by 7 bases and J by 8 bases, with 9 bases of the junction left unmatched. Germline lookup yields CDR1 MDHEN and CDR2 SYDVKM. The CDR3 nucleotides read TGTGCCAGCATTGCGGGACAGGGCATAGAGCCCCAGCATTTT. It codes for CASIAGQGIEPQHF.

This clone was counted a single time. The chain is built from TRBV29-1 and TRBJ2-7; D is possibly TRBD1 (5 bases). From germline, CDR1 is SQVTM and CDR2 ANQGSEA. The CDR3 has 15 amino acids. The V end lost 5 bases, the J end lost 0 bases, and 17 bases lay between the germline ends. DNA for the CDR3: TGCAGCGTTACTATGGGGCAGGAAAGCTCCTACGAGCAGTACTTC. It codes for CSVTMGQESSYEQYF.

The CDR3 nucleotides are TGTGCCAGCAGCCAAGATAGCGAGCCCCAAGAGACCCAGTACTTC. Amino acids: CASSQDSEPQETQYF. The chain links TRBV3-1 (or the pseudogene TRBV3-2) to TRBJ2-5; a weak D match, TRBD2 (5 bases). This CDR3 has 15 amino acids. Trimming stripped 0 bases from V and 1 base from J, with 9 bases between. Germline CDR1 LGHDT, CDR2 YNNKEL (reference sequence).

The chain couples TRBV12-3 or TRBV12-4 to TRBJ1-6, with a possible D match to TRBD1 (6 bases). V was cut by 4 bases and J by 8 bases, with 9 bases left in between. The CDR3 loop spans 13 amino acids. CDR3 DNA: TGTGCCAGCAGTTCCGCAGGGGATTCACCCCTCCACTTT. It specifies CASSSAGDSPLHF.

V and J are TRBV28 and TRBJ1-1; D may be TRBD1 (6 bases). Germline V gene sequence: CDR1 MDHEN, CDR2 SYDVKM. Trimming left V 9 bases short and J 4 bases short, with 12 bases between. The length of the CDR3 is 12 residues. As DNA, the CDR3 is TGTGCCAGTGGAGAACAGGGCACTGAAGCTTTCTTT. It is translated as CASGEQGTEAFF.

The chain recombines TRBV13 with TRBJ1-4, with 9 nucleotides matching TRBD1. The CDR3 loop spans 17 amino acids. The germline V gene encodes CDR1 PRHDT and CDR2 FYEKMQ (reference sequence). Trimming cost V 5 bases and J 4 bases; bases outside gene matches: 11. The CDR3 region is CASSPRYTGGLNEKLFF. The CDR3 DNA sequence: TGTGCCAGCAGCCCCCGGTATACAGGGGGCCTTAATGAAAAACTGTTTTTT.

As DNA, the CDR3 is TGTGCCAGCAGCCAAGATGTAGGGGCCTATTCACCCCTCCACTTT. Encoded protein: CASSQDVGAYSPLHF. V gene TRBV3-1 (or the pseudogene TRBV3-2) combines with J gene TRBJ1-6; a possible D gene is TRBD1 (5 bases). Per the germline V gene, CDR1 is LGHDT and CDR2 is YNNKEL (reference sequence). CDR3 length: 15 amino acids. With 0 bases removed from V and 8 bases from J, the gap between germline ends came to 11 bases.

CDR3: CSGEGGTPEAFF. In DNA, the CDR3 is TGCAGCGGCGAGGGGGGGACTCCTGAAGCTTTCTTT. The rearrangement links TRBV29-1 to TRBJ1-1; D might be TRBD1 (6 bases). V was clipped by 7 bases and J by 6 bases, with 15 bases between them. Looked up from germline, CDR1 is SQVTM and CDR2 is ANQGSEA. The CDR3 has 12 amino acids.

V gene TRBV5-1 combines with J gene TRBJ1-4; 10 bases match TRBD1. The ends lost 4 bases at V and 7 bases at J; junction bases unmatched: 7. CDR1 is SGHRS, CDR2 YFSETQ, per germline. This CDR3 spans 15 amino acids. The CDR3 coding sequence is TGCGCCAGCAGCCGGGACAGGGGACGTGGTGAAAAACTGTTTTTT. The encoded protein is CASSRDRGRGEKLFF.

Only a few counts were recorded for this clone. The V gene is TRBV19, the J gene TRBJ2-2, with D possibly matching TRBD1 (6 bases). Germline V gene data show CDR1 as LNHDA and CDR2 as SQIVND (reference sequence). CDR3 length: 13 residues. V was clipped by 5 bases and J by 5 bases, with 9 bases between them. CDR3 residues: CASSATGTGELFF. The CDR3 DNA follows: TGTGCCAGTAGTGCCACAGGGACCGGGGAGCTGTTTTTT. Variable domain in full (rest from reference TRBV19 and TRBJ2-2): DGGITQSPKYLFRKEGQNVTLSCEQNLNHDAMYWYRQDPGQGLRLIYYSQIVNDFQKGDIAEGYSVSREKKESFPLTVTSAQKNPTAFYLCASSATGTGELFFGEGSRLTVL.

CDR3 protein: CATSFRTGGNYGYTF. The CDR3 nucleotides read TGTGCCACCAGTTTTCGGACAGGGGGCAACTATGGCTACACCTTC. This rearrangement joins TRBV24-1 to TRBJ1-2; 11 bases align to TRBD1. The CDR3 totals 15 residues. Trimming cost V 6 bases and J 2 bases; bases outside gene matches: 4. Germline CDR1 is KGHDR and CDR2 is SFDVKD.

This chain links TRBV23-1 with TRBJ1-2, with no clear D. TRBV23-1 is an ORF, and what it does is uncertain. The CDR3 has 15 amino acids. Trimming left V 8 bases short and J 4 bases short, with 20 bases between. CDR3 bases: TGCGCCAGCCGACCCCCACGGGAGTCTTCCTATGGCTACACCTTC. Protein sequence: CASRPPRESSYGYTF.

V gene TRBV13 combines with J gene TRBJ1-3; D ambiguous. Trimming left V 4 bases short and J 0 bases short, with 7 bases between. The germline gives CDR1 PRHDT, CDR2 FYEKMQ (reference sequence). The CDR3 sequence is 14 residues long. The CDR3 is CASSYGLSGNTIYF. The CDR3 region has the DNA TGTGCCAGCAGCTACGGTCTCTCTGGAAACACCATATATTTT.

This clone appeared a few times. The chain joins TRBV7-6 to TRBJ2-3; D gene unclear. CDR1 SGHVS and CDR2 FNYEAQ come from the germline V gene. This CDR3 is 13 amino acids long. V lost 5 bases to trimming and J lost 0 bases, with 6 bases between them. The CDR3 nucleotides read TGTGCCAGCAGCCCTCAGAGCACAGATACGCAGTATTTT. As protein: CASSPQSTDTQYF.

The chain employs TRBV11-2 and TRBJ1-2; D ambiguous. V was clipped by 5 bases and J by 3 bases, with 10 bases between them. The CDR3 is 13 residues long. CDR1 and CDR2 from the germline V gene are SGHAT and FQNNGV. CDR3 nucleotide sequence: TGTGCCAGCAGCCGAGGCGGGTACTATGGCTACACCTTC. It encodes CASSRGGYYGYTF.

The chain joins TRBV28 to TRBJ2-1, with 11 positions matching TRBD2. The CDR3 is made up of 16 amino acids. V lost 6 bases, J lost 4 bases, and 8 bases stayed unmatched. In germline, CDR1 is MDHEN, CDR2 SYDVKM. The CDR3 spells CASRAGTSGPYNEQFF. The CDR3 DNA follows: TGTGCCAGCAGGGCAGGGACTAGCGGACCTTACAATGAGCAGTTCTTC.

This clone was observed a single time. The genes are TRBV15 and TRBJ1-1; TRBD1 might be the D (6 bases). V lost 0 bases, J lost 0 bases, and 17 bases lay in between. CDR3 length: 18 residues. Germline loops: CDR1 LNHNV, CDR2 YYDKDF (reference sequence). This chain's CDR3 is CATSRDPVGAKMNTEAFF. The CDR3 DNA follows: TGTGCCACCAGCAGAGATCCGGTGGGGGCGAAGATGAACACTGAAGCTTTCTTT.

This chain connects TRBV7-6 to TRBJ2-7, with a weak D call TRBD1 (6 bases). Trimming cost V 1 base and J 0 bases, with 10 bases left between them. Germline lookup yields CDR1 SGHVS and CDR2 FNYEAQ. This CDR3 has 15 amino acids. This chain's CDR3 is CASSLEDRYSYEQYF. In nucleotides, the CDR3 is TGTGCCAGCAGCTTAGAGGACAGATACTCCTACGAGCAGTACTTC.